The 12 T cell receptor beta chains below come from one sample, sequenced in a study of STAT5B mutations in CD4+ large granular lymphocyte leukemia. Assay used: immunoSEQ multiplex PCR; TCRdb lists only in-frame clones, some missing. The sample includes about 21,000 clones, around 75% seen only once; the top ten take about 4%. Sequenced: CD4+ T cells from blood buffy coats. Receptors originate from a human donor in good health.

This chain links TRBV9 with TRBJ2-7, with 10 bases that match TRBD2. The CDR3 spans 15 residues. From germline, CDR1 is SGDLS and CDR2 YYNGEE. The V gene end was trimmed by 3 bases and the J gene end by 1 base; junction bases not matched to a gene: 4. The CDR3 protein is CASSEGLASSYEQYF. The CDR3 DNA sequence: TGTGCCAGCAGCGAGGGACTAGCGAGTTCCTACGAGCAGTACTTC.

The gene calls are TRBV5-4 and TRBJ2-5, with 11 bases identical to TRBD2. This CDR3 spans 17 amino acids. Germline-derived CDR1 and CDR2 are SGHNT and YYREEE (reference sequence). V trimming: 3 bases; J trimming: 5 bases; junction bases outside the gene matches: 12. This CDR3 is CASSSFLAGGGGETQYF. The CDR3 DNA reads as TGTGCCAGCAGCTCGTTCCTAGCGGGAGGAGGGGGGGAGACCCAGTACTTC.

This chain uses TRBV6-4 with TRBJ2-1, with D perhaps matching TRBD2 (5 bases). Germline lookup yields CDR1 MRHNA and CDR2 SNTAGT. This CDR3 region has 12 residues. Trimming cost V 4 bases and J 6 bases, with 7 bases left between them. CDR3 sequence: CASSGLANEQFF. The CDR3 DNA sequence: TGTGCCAGCAGTGGGCTAGCCAATGAGCAGTTCTTC.

The chain recombines TRBV11-2 with TRBJ1-1; unclear D gene. The V gene's germline CDR1 is SGHAT and CDR2 FQNNGV. CDR3 size: 14 residues. V was trimmed by 5 bases and J by 0 bases, leaving 10 bases between them. The CDR3 DNA sequence: TGTGCCAGCAGCCTAACCACGCTGAACACTGAAGCTTTCTTT. Translated: CASSLTTLNTEAFF.

This chain uses TRBV5-4 with TRBJ2-7, with 8 bases matching TRBD1. This CDR3 contains 13 residues. The germline V gene has CDR1 SGHNT and CDR2 YYREEE (reference sequence). V was pared by 6 bases and J by 1 base, with 3 bases of the junction left unmatched. The DNA of the CDR3 is TGTGCCAGCATACGGACAGGGTCCTACGAGCAGTACTTC. This encodes CASIRTGSYEQYF.

The chain combines TRBV4-2 with TRBJ1-2; D is unresolved. This CDR3 is 12 amino acids long. Trimming removed 2 bases at V and 2 bases at J, with 3 bases between. In germline, CDR1 is LGHNA, CDR2 YNFKEQ. Here the CDR3 DNA reads TGTGCCAGCAGCCAAATCAACTATGGCTACACCTTC. Amino acids: CASSQINYGYTF.

The table lists this clone with a few counts. The chain uses TRBV4-1 and TRBJ2-3; the match to TRBD2 covers 12 bases. J lost 6 bases, V lost 1 base, and 5 bases had no gene match. CDR1 and CDR2 (germline): MGHRA, YSYEKL. The CDR3 sequence is 16 residues long. The CDR3 nucleotides read TGCGCCAGCAGCCAAGGGACTAGCGGGAATTCCGATACGCAGTATTTT. Protein product: CASSQGTSGNSDTQYF.

The chain combines TRBV5-4 with TRBJ2-7, with a possible D match to TRBD1 (6 bases). The CDR3 covers 15 residues. Trimming cost V 4 bases and J 1 base, with 15 bases left between them. Germline assignment: CDR1 SGHNT and CDR2 YYREEE (reference sequence). In nucleotides, the CDR3 is TGTGCCAGCAGCCTACAGGGTCTTGGATCCTACGAGCAGTACTTC. Protein product: CASSLQGLGSYEQYF.

The chain employs TRBV10-1 and TRBJ2-3; 8 bases line up with TRBD2. Per the germline V gene, CDR1 is WNHNN and CDR2 is SYGVQD (reference sequence). The J segment lost 3 bases and the V segment lost 3 bases, leaving 8 bases of the junction unmatched. CDR3 length: 16 residues. The CDR3, as DNA: TGCGCCAGCAGTGAAACGAGCGGGAGTGGGACAGATACGCAGTATTTT. Its protein product is CASSETSGSGTDTQYF.

In its sample, this clone was seen once. The DNA of the CDR3 is TGTGCCAGTACCCAACACATGGACGAAAAACTGTTTTTT. It specifies CASTQHMDEKLFF. The V call is TRBV19, the J call TRBJ1-4; D ambiguous. Germline V CDR1 and CDR2: LNHDA, SQIVND (reference sequence). CDR3 length: 13 amino acids. V dropped 7 bases and J dropped 8 bases, with 14 bases sitting between them.

This clone was counted a few times. The rearrangement links TRBV6-5 to TRBJ1-5; maybe TRBD1 (6 bases). Trimming left V 2 bases short and J 3 bases short, with 11 bases between. The CDR3 extends over 15 amino acids. Germline CDR1 is MNHEY and CDR2 is SVGAGI. CDR3 DNA sequence: TGTGCCAGCAGTTACAACGGACAGTTCAATCAGCCCCAGCATTTT. Translating it yields CASSYNGQFNQPQHF.

The rearrangement uses TRBV5-1 and TRBJ2-7; D is ambiguous. Per germline, CDR1 SGHRS and CDR2 YFSETQ. This CDR3 has 12 residues. V was cut by 0 bases and J by 3 bases, with 4 bases left in between. In nucleotides, the CDR3 is TGCGCCAGCAGCTTGGACTACTACGAGCAGTACTTC. It yields the protein CASSLDYYEQYF.